The T cell receptor beta chain described here comes from a study of T cells in Graves' hyperthyroidism and ophthalmopathy (dated by TCRdb to between 2019 and 2020). Study-wide context: Peripheral blood was collected at initial diagnosis, before any treatment. Once sampling was done, hyperthyroidism patients were given methimazole at a starting dose of 30 mg daily, whereas ophthalmopathy patients were given high-dose intravenous methylprednisolone. TCR V-J signatures able to tell the groups apart were searched for in a discovery cohort of 95 or so patients, of whom roughly 42 had Graves' ophthalmopathy and some 60 had stable Graves' hyperthyroidism. The paper describes TCR Vbeta CDR3 sequencing of fewer than 150 peripheral blood samples, made up of under 50 ophthalmopathy patients, around 78 hyperthyroidism patients and 17 progressor patients. In several Graves' hyperthyroidism patients, the study also compared T-cell repertoires from thyroid tissue with T-cell repertoires from blood. For training and testing, the 100 or so patients in the discovery cohort were randomly divided in a 7:3 ratio. Prospective prediction of ophthalmopathy was tested in an independent validation cohort of 18 to 20 hyperthyroidism patients and some 17 patients who later progressed to ophthalmopathy.

Points on this clonotype: There is no known antigen for this receptor. No base qualities exist here, and no much larger clone lies one base off it.

The CDR3 numbers 12 residues from cysteine through phenylalanine. Kept here is only the CDR3 DNA, which spans 36 bases and is read in frame from base 1. From a lookup of the germline V gene, CDR1 and CDR2 are MGHRA and YSYEKL. The V and J ends are trimmed by 1 base and 10 bases, leaving 9 bases between them. TCR beta CDR3 regions were amplified from RNA transcripts. The TCR CDR3 was subjected to a first round of RT-PCR using the HTBI primer set and the Qiagen OneStep RT-PCR kit. Libraries were constructed in a second round of multiplex PCR, after which size selection and purification were carried out. The libraries were sequenced on an Illumina HiSeq2000 using paired-end 100 bp reads. Processing in the source paper ran as follows. SOAPnuke was used to process the raw data, with reads discarded if the reads contained adapters or uncalled bases, had a mean Phred below 15, or lacked an exact constant-primer or identifier match. COPE v1.2.5 was used to merge the high-quality paired reads, and each unique nucleotide sequence was defined as a clonotype. Clonotypes were aligned to IMGT TRBV, TRBD and TRBJ reference segments using MiTCR v1.1. Analysis was restricted to V-J combinations with a frequency above 0.0001, which covered 98% to 99.2% of repertoires. The TCS score was defined as the ratio of F50 (clonal expansion) to E x V (chaos), calculated using BLOSUM62-based TCRdist between CDR3 peptides within each V-J. Welch's t-statistics and random forest reduced 514 V-J features to some 14, which were used in a naive Bayes classifier (R e1071). TCRdb passed the public sequencing reads through fastp at Q25 and MiXCR, retaining productive beta sequences. A single entry per CDR3 protein holds the most common genes and DNA from its merged rows. TCRdb, not the authors, supplied the V and J calls. This sample comprises approximately 600,000 distinct CDR3 sequences, less than 25% of them detected only once. Of the sample, under 35% falls within the top ten clones.

Moderately to severely active disease, a Clinical Activity Score of at least 3, a NOSPECS grade of at least 4, and a duration under 3 months were present in ophthalmopathy patients. The study excluded patients with uncontrolled infections, other autoimmune diseases, pregnancy or lactation. Clinical symptoms, serum thyroxine and TRAb, thyroid ultrasound, and orbital computed tomography formed the basis for the diagnoses. PBMCs were separated from roughly 9.6 ml of fresh peripheral blood using Ficoll-Paque density gradient centrifugation. Total RNA was extracted using Trizol reagent, and RNA quality was assessed on an Agilent 2100 Bioanalyzer. The paper's findings and limits, for the study overall: Most expanded thyroid clonotypes (frequency above 0.001) were also found in blood, which suggests that blood repertoires may mirror thyroid immune responses. Sample size was not statistically predetermined, and blinding of investigators to group allocation was not performed. Ophthalmopathy was separated from stable hyperthyroidism by a 13 V-J signature model, with around 90% sensitivity and roughly 81% specificity obtained in cross-validation and 80%/75% obtained in testing. In validation, progression to ophthalmopathy was predicted by the model with 70.59% sensitivity and under 85% specificity, a median of roughly six months before onset.

The sequence joins TRBV4-1 to TRBJ2-3; too little of a D gene remains to name it. The sequenced sample consisted of blood. The TCR comes from a man aged 30-40 years with Graves' ophthalmopathy. The CDR3 reads CASSQGPKAQYF. The nucleotide sequence is TGCGCCAGCAGCCAAGGTCCAAAGGCGCAGTATTTT.